A selection of T cell receptor beta chains follows, all from one sample in a study of blood T cell repertoires in COVID-19. Repertoires were generated with immunoSEQ multiplex PCR, while TCRdb's copy carries only in-frame clones and drops some. Of 70,000 or so clones listed, 75% to 85% were seen once; the top ten hold less than 8%. The sequencing input was peripheral blood. Receptors were obtained from a woman aged 55-70 years with acute or convalescent COVID-19. Both conserved end residues are part of each CDR3. A D gene is named only where the DNA matches it firmly. Size tells how often a clone was seen (once, few, many) or the class of an expanded clone, and some rows leave it out.

clone size | D gene | J gene | V gene | CDR3 protein | CDR3 DNA
. | . | TRBJ2-3 | TRBV30 | CAWSLKQGWGADTQYF | TGTGCCTGGAGTTTAAAACAGGGCTGGGGAGCGGATACGCAGTATTTT
. | TRBD1 | TRBJ2-7 | TRBV7-2 | CASSLKGGTGTGGSYEQYF | TGTGCCAGCAGCTTAAAGGGGGGAACCGGGACAGGGGGCTCGTACGAGCAGTACTTC
. | . | TRBJ1-3 | TRBV5-1 | CASSPGRGWGNTIYF | TGCGCCAGCAGCCCGGGCCGGGGTTGGGGAAACACCATATATTTT
. | TRBD2 | TRBJ2-5 | TRBV6-1 | CASSERASGGLTQYF | TGTGCCAGCAGTGAACGGGCTAGCGGGGGGCTGACCCAGTACTTC
. | TRBD1 | TRBJ1-2 | TRBV18 | CASSPRGQGVYGYTF | TGTGCCAGCTCACCACGCGGACAGGGGGTCTATGGCTACACCTTC
. | TRBD1 | TRBJ1-4 | TRBV19 | CASSMTTGQNNEKLFF | TGTGCCAGTAGTATGACGACGGGACAGAATAATGAAAAACTGTTTTTT
. | TRBD1 | TRBJ2-7 | TRBV7-7 | CASSIGTGVPYEQYF | TGTGCCAGCAGCATAGGGACAGGTGTTCCCTACGAGCAGTACTTC
. | TRBD2 | TRBJ2-1 | TRBV4-1 | CASSQDSGGAGGPGKQFF | TGCGCCAGCAGCCAAGATTCCGGCGGAGCGGGGGGGCCGGGTAAGCAGTTCTTC
. | TRBD1 | TRBJ1-2 | TRBV14 | CASRRDRGVDGYTF | TGTGCCAGCAGGCGGGACAGGGGAGTCGATGGCTACACCTTC
few | . | TRBJ1-5 | TRBV2 | CASSEAFWQGSGNQPQHF | TGTGCCAGCAGTGAAGCATTCTGGCAGGGAAGTGGCAATCAGCCCCAGCATTTT
few | . | TRBJ2-3 | TRBV4-1 | CASSHGTRRQGGTDTQYF | TGCGCCAGCAGCCATGGGACGAGAAGACAGGGAGGAACGGATACGCAGTATTTT
. | . | TRBJ1-3 | TRBV6-6 | CASSYSRGRSGNTIYF | TGTGCCAGCAGTTACTCGAGAGGCCGCTCTGGAAACACCATATATTTT
. | TRBD2 | TRBJ2-2 | TRBV7-8 | CASSLTGGNTGELFF | TGTGCCAGCAGCTTAACGGGGGGGAACACCGGGGAGCTGTTTTTT
. | TRBD1 | TRBJ2-3 | TRBV18 | CASCRGPASTDTQYF | TGTGCCAGCTGTAGGGGGCCAGCCAGCACAGATACGCAGTATTTT
. | . | TRBJ2-3 | TRBV5-4 | CASSLVGGADTQYF | TGTGCCAGCAGCTTGGTAGGGGGGGCAGATACGCAGTATTTT
. | TRBD1 | TRBJ1-1 | TRBV20-1 | CSASGDRGNTEAFF | TGCAGTGCTAGTGGGGACAGGGGGAACACTGAAGCTTTCTTT
. | TRBD1 | TRBJ1-1 | TRBV9 | CASSVGGQGGSAFF | TGTGCCAGCAGCGTAGGGGGACAGGGTGGCTCGGCTTTCTTT
once | TRBD1 | TRBJ1-5 | TRBV4-2 | CASSQDQGDQPQHF | TGTGCCAGCAGCCAAGATCAGGGGGACCAGCCCCAGCATTTT
. | TRBD1 | TRBJ1-1 | TRBV5-6 | CASSPGQGRPLSEAFF | TGTGCCAGCAGCCCCGGACAGGGGCGGCCTTTGAGTGAAGCTTTCTTT
. | TRBD2 | TRBJ2-3 | TRBV12-3/TRBV12-4 | CASSLLWGGPQYF | TGTGCCAGCAGTTTATTATGGGGGGGACCGCAGTATTTT
. | . | TRBJ2-3 | TRBV29-1 | CSASRGFAESTDTQYF | TGCAGCGCGTCGAGGGGGTTTGCGGAAAGCACAGATACGCAGTATTTT
. | TRBD1 | TRBJ2-1 | TRBV7-3 | CASTLNRDSNEQFF | TGTGCCAGCACCCTGAACCGGGACAGCAATGAGCAGTTCTTC
. | . | TRBJ1-3 | TRBV3-1/TRBV3-2 | CASSQDSVSGNTIYF | TGTGCCAGCAGCCAAGATTCAGTCTCTGGAAACACCATATATTTT
. | TRBD2 | TRBJ2-1 | TRBV5-1 | CASSVSAGDHNEQFF | TGCGCCAGCAGCGTATCAGCGGGGGACCACAATGAGCAGTTCTTC
. | TRBD1 | TRBJ2-7 | TRBV5-1 | CASSLAQGAAYEQYF | TGCGCCAGCAGCTTGGCCCAGGGGGCCGCCTACGAGCAGTACTTC
once | TRBD1 | TRBJ1-4 | TRBV9 | CASSVQGGGEKLFF | TGTGCCAGCAGCGTTCAGGGGGGTGGAGAAAAACTGTTTTTT
. | . | TRBJ2-7 | TRBV6-5 | CATAGTWTVYEQYF | TGTGCCACGGCGGGGACGTGGACCGTCTACGAGCAGTACTTC
. | . | TRBJ2-7 | TRBV11-2 | CASSPHYEQYF | TGTGCCAGCAGCCCCCACTACGAGCAGTACTTC
. | TRBD1 | TRBJ1-2 | TRBV9 | CASSAPTGGIYGYTF | TGTGCCAGCAGCGCCCCTACAGGGGGTATCTATGGCTACACCTTC
. | . | TRBJ1-1 | TRBV5-1 | CASSSYRVDTEAFF | TGCGCCAGCAGCTCATACAGGGTGGACACTGAAGCTTTCTTT
. | TRBD1 | TRBJ2-7 | TRBV7-3 | CASSLNPGGGEQYF | TGTGCCAGCAGCTTAAATCCAGGGGGCGGCGAGCAGTACTTC
. | TRBD2 | TRBJ2-3 | TRBV5-1 | CASSLRAGEPMDTQYF | TGCGCCAGCAGCCTTCGAGCGGGGGAGCCCATGGATACGCAGTATTTT
once | . | TRBJ2-5 | TRBV7-9 | CASSPTPGGGGRETQYF | TGTGCCAGCAGCCCCACACCGGGTGGCGGAGGGAGAGAGACCCAGTACTTC
once | TRBD1 | TRBJ1-4 | TRBV5-1 | CASSLDRGGEKLFF | TGCGCCAGCAGCTTGGACAGGGGAGGTGAAAAACTGTTTTTT
. | . | TRBJ2-7 | TRBV20-1 | CSASPDRPYSYEQYF | TGCAGTGCTAGTCCCGACAGGCCCTACTCCTACGAGCAGTACTTC
. | TRBD1 | TRBJ1-1 | TRBV6-1 | CASNRGNTEAFF | TGTGCCAGCAACAGGGGAAACACTGAAGCTTTCTTT
. | . | TRBJ1-6 | TRBV19 | CASSIEQNSPLHF | TGTGCCAGTAGTATAGAGCAGAATTCACCCCTCCACTTT
. | . | TRBJ1-2 | TRBV29-1 | CSGGRGENYGYTF | TGCAGCGGAGGCAGGGGAGAGAACTATGGCTACACCTTC
once | . | TRBJ2-5 | TRBV7-6 | CASSSGPVGETQYF | TGTGCCAGCAGCTCCGGCCCAGTCGGGGAGACCCAGTACTTC
. | TRBD1 | TRBJ1-2 | TRBV7-3 | CASSLTSAGGIYGYTF | TGTGCCAGCAGCTTAACGTCGGCAGGGGGCATTTACGGCTACACCTTC
. | TRBD1 | TRBJ1-3 | TRBV7-8 | CASKQGATGNTIYF | TGTGCCAGCAAACAGGGGGCGACTGGAAACACCATATATTTT
. | . | TRBJ1-1 | TRBV5-1 | CASSFQGRTEAFF | TGCGCCAGCAGCTTCCAGGGGCGCACTGAAGCTTTCTTT
. | . | TRBJ1-1 | TRBV10-2 | CASAIEGDTEAFF | TGCGCCAGCGCTATTGAGGGGGACACTGAAGCTTTCTTT
. | TRBD1 | TRBJ2-6 | TRBV6-4 | CASSPEGAFAGANVLTF | TGTGCCAGCAGCCCCGAGGGGGCGTTCGCTGGGGCCAACGTCCTGACTTTC
. | . | TRBJ2-7 | TRBV7-8 | CASSHTQGSTGHEQYF | TGTGCCAGCAGCCACACACAAGGATCGACTGGCCACGAGCAGTACTTC
. | . | TRBJ2-1 | TRBV7-2 | CASSLGAGLNEQFF | TGTGCCAGCAGCTTAGGAGCAGGGTTGAATGAGCAGTTCTTC
. | TRBD2 | TRBJ2-1 | TRBV19 | CASSIQRGGDEQFF | TGTGCCAGTAGTATACAGCGGGGGGGCGATGAGCAGTTCTTC
. | . | TRBJ2-2 | TRBV5-1 | CASSLAAGAVAGELFF | TGCGCCAGCAGCTTGGCCGCGGGGGCGGTAGCAGGGGAGCTGTTTTTT
. | TRBD1 | TRBJ2-7 | TRBV19 | CASSLDRARSYEQYF | TGTGCCAGTAGTCTAGACAGGGCGCGCTCCTACGAGCAGTACTTC
. | TRBD1 | TRBJ1-6 | TRBV7-2 | CASSWTGAYNSPLHF | TGTGCCAGCAGCTGGACAGGGGCCTATAATTCACCCCTCCACTTT